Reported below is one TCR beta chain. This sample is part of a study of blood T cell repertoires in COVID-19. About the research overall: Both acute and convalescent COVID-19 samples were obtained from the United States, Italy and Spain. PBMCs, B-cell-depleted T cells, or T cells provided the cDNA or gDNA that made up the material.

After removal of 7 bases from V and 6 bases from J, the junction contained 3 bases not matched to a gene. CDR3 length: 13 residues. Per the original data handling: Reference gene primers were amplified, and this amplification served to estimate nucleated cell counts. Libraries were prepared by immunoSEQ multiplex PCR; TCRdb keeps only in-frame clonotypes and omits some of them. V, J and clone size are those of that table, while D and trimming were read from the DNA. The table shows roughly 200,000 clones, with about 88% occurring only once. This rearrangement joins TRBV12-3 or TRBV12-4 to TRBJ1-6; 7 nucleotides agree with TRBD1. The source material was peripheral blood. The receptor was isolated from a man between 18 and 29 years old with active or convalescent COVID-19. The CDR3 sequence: CASKGAGNSPLHF. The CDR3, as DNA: TGTGCCAGCAAGGGGGCGGGTAATTCACCCCTCCACTTT.